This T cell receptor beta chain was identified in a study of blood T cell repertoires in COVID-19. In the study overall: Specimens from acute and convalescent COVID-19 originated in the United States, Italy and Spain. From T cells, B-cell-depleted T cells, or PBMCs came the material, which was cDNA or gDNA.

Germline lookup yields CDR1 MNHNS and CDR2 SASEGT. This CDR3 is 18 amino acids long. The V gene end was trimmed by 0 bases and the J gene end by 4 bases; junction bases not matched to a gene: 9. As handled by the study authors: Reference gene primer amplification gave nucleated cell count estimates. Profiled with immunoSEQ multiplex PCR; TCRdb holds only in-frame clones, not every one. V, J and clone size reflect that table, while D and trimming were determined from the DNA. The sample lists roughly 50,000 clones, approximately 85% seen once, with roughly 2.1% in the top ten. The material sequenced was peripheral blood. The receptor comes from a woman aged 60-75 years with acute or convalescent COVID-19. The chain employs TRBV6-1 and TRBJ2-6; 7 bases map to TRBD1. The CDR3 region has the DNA TGTGCCAGCAGTGAAGCCTCCCAACAGGGGCTGGGGGCCAACGTCCTGACTTTC. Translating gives CASSEASQQGLGANVLTF.